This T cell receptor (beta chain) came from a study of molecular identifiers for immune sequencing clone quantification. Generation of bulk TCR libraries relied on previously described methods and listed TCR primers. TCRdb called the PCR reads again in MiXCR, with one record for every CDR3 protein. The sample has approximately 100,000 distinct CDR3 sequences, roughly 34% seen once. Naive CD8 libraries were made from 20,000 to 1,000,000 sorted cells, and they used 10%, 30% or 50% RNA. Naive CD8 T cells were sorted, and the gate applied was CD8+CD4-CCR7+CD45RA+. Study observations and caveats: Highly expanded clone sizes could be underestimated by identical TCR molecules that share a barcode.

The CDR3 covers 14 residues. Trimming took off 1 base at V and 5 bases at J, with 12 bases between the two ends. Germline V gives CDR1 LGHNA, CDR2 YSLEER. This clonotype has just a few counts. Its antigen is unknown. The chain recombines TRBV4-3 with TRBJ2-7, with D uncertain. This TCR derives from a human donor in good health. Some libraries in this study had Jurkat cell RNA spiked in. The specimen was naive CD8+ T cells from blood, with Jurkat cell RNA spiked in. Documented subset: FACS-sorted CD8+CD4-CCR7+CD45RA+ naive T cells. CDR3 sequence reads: CASSQALGSDEQYF. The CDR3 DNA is TGCGCCAGCAGCCAAGCACTGGGGTCGGACGAGCAGTACTTC.